Included here is one TCR beta chain sequence, with context. Antigen unknown. In the authors' methods: A distant-metastasis classifier for papillary thyroid cancer was built using CDR3 differences across clinicopathological groups. TCRdb reprocessed the PCR reads using MiXCR. TCRdb's processing, not the authors' own work, is the source of the V and J calls. The sample yields about 16,000 clones, 31% seen once. Not a single patient had been given any form of treatment at any point before undergoing thyroid surgery. This sample is part of a study of metastatic and nonmetastatic thyroid tumors. Study-wide background: Malignant and benign thyroid patients had repertoires compared in peripheral blood and tumor or nodule tissue.

Study-level results: Malignant tumors reportedly showed significantly higher TCR beta diversity than benign nodules in both blood and tumor.

The V end was cut by 4 bases, the J end by 2 bases, with 12 bases between. CDR3 length: 13 residues. Germline V lookup: CDR1 DFQATT, CDR2 SNEGSKA (reference sequence). The source is a female donor with papillary thyroid cancer or a benign thyroid nodule (not recorded which). Some clones in this sample may be carry-over from other donors' samples. J is TRBJ2-7 and V is TRBV20-1; perhaps TRBD1 as D (6 bases). The sample was blood. This chain's CDR3 is CSATRQVPYEQYF. In DNA, the CDR3 is TGCAGTGCTACTCGACAGGTCCCCTACGAGCAGTACTTC.